These T cell receptor beta chains were read from a single sample in a study of T cells in Graves' hyperthyroidism and ophthalmopathy. TCRdb re-called the multiplex PCR reads with MiXCR, one entry per CDR3 protein. The data contain 480,000 or so distinct CDR3 sequences, about 45% of them singletons. Material for sequencing was peripheral blood or thyroid tissue (not recorded which). The source of these receptors is an adult woman with Graves' disease, either hyperthyroidism or ophthalmopathy (not recorded which). Both conserved end residues are part of each CDR3. The order of the fields is CDR3 DNA, CDR3 protein, CDR3 length, J gene, D gene, clone size, V gene. The D gene is left open where the match is weak. Only part of the rows carry a size: once, few, many, or a class if the clone is expanded.

DNA: TGTGCCATCGACGAGGGCCCTCCCTACGAGCAGTACTTC; CDR3: CAIDEGPPYEQYF; length: 13; J: TRBJ2-7; D: .; size: many; V: TRBV10-3
DNA: TGTGCCAGCAGTTCCATAATGAACACTGAAGCTTTCTTT; CDR3: CASSSIMNTEAFF; length: 13; J: TRBJ1-1; D: .; size: .; V: TRBV27
DNA: TGCAGTGCTAGAGACACGGGCTCCTATAATTCACCCCTCCACTTT; CDR3: CSARDTGSYNSPLHF; length: 15; J: TRBJ1-6; D: .; size: once; V: TRBV20-1
DNA: TGTGCCATCCCCGGGCCAGACGACAGTTCGGAGAACACTGAAGCTTTCTTT; CDR3: CAIPGPDDSSENTEAFF; length: 17; J: TRBJ1-1; D: .; size: .; V: TRBV10-3
DNA: TGTGCCACCAGCGCCGGGACAGGGAATCAGCCCCAGCATTTT; CDR3: CATSAGTGNQPQHF; length: 14; J: TRBJ1-5; D: TRBD1; size: many; V: TRBV15
DNA: TGTGCCAGCAGCTTACTTCTAGCGGGAGATTCCGAGCAGTACTTC; CDR3: CASSLLLAGDSEQYF; length: 15; J: TRBJ2-7; D: TRBD2; size: .; V: TRBV7-6
DNA: TGCGCCAGCAGCCCGGGACAGGCTGGGGCCAACGTCCTGACTTTC; CDR3: CASSPGQAGANVLTF; length: 15; J: TRBJ2-6; D: TRBD1; size: many; V: TRBV4-3
DNA: TGTGCCACCAGCAGCCTCACAGGGACTGGGGCCAACGTCCTGACTTTC; CDR3: CATSSLTGTGANVLTF; length: 16; J: TRBJ2-6; D: .; size: few; V: TRBV15
DNA: TGTGCCGCAGGACAGGGAAAGTCACCCCTCCACTTT; CDR3: CAAGQGKSPLHF; length: 12; J: TRBJ1-6; D: TRBD1; size: few; V: TRBV10-3
DNA: TGTGCCAGCAGTTACTCAACTAGGCGCTATGGCTACACCTTC; CDR3: CASSYSTRRYGYTF; length: 14; J: TRBJ1-2; D: .; size: .; V: TRBV6-5
DNA: TGTGCCAGCAGTGAGTGGCAGGGGAGCAATCAGCCCCAGCATTTT; CDR3: CASSEWQGSNQPQHF; length: 15; J: TRBJ1-5; D: .; size: .; V: TRBV2
DNA: TGTGCCAGCAGCTCCCGGGCGGGACGGTCCTACGAGCAGTACTTC; CDR3: CASSSRAGRSYEQYF; length: 15; J: TRBJ2-7; D: .; size: many; V: TRBV7-3
DNA: TGTGCCAGCAACGACAGGGGTTCGGGCTATGGCTACACCTTC; CDR3: CASNDRGSGYGYTF; length: 14; J: TRBJ1-2; D: TRBD1; size: .; V: TRBV4-1
DNA: TGTGCCAGCAGCACCACCCGGACAGGCTCTCTTAAGCAGTACTTC; CDR3: CASSTTRTGSLKQYF; length: 15; J: TRBJ2-7; D: TRBD1; size: .; V: TRBV25-1
DNA: TGTGCCAGCACTCTAGGGGGGTCAGGGACCCAGTACTTC; CDR3: CASTLGGSGTQYF; length: 13; J: TRBJ2-5; D: .; size: many; V: TRBV6-6
DNA: TGCAGCGTTGCCGCGACAGTGACCCAAGAGACCCAGTACTTC; CDR3: CSVAATVTQETQYF; length: 14; J: TRBJ2-5; D: .; size: once; V: TRBV29-1
DNA: TGCGCCAGCAGCTTGTGGGGACAGGCCCAGAACGAGCAGTACTTC; CDR3: CASSLWGQAQNEQYF; length: 15; J: TRBJ2-7; D: TRBD1; size: many; V: TRBV5-1
DNA: TGCGCCAGCGGGCGGGAGGGCTACGAGCAGTACTTC; CDR3: CASGREGYEQYF; length: 12; J: TRBJ2-7; D: TRBD2; size: .; V: TRBV5-1
DNA: TGTGCCAGCAGACCGCGGGAGACCCCGCAAGAGACCCAGTACTTC; CDR3: CASRPRETPQETQYF; length: 15; J: TRBJ2-5; D: TRBD2; size: .; V: TRBV12-3/TRBV12-4
DNA: TGCAGCGTTGATGGACTAGCGGGGGAACACGAGCAGTACTTC; CDR3: CSVDGLAGEHEQYF; length: 14; J: TRBJ2-7; D: TRBD2; size: .; V: TRBV29-1
DNA: TGTGCCAGCAGCCAGTCCGGGACAGGGACTTACGAGCAGTACTTC; CDR3: CASSQSGTGTYEQYF; length: 15; J: TRBJ2-7; D: TRBD1; size: .; V: TRBV28
DNA: TGTGCCAGTAGCCCTACTACCTCCACCGGGGAGCTGTTTTTT; CDR3: CASSPTTSTGELFF; length: 14; J: TRBJ2-2; D: .; size: many; V: TRBV19
DNA: TGCAGCGTTGGGACTAGTTTCGGGTATGAGCAGAGGGGATATGGCTACACCTTC; CDR3: CSVGTSFGYEQRGYGYTF; length: 18; J: TRBJ1-2; D: .; size: .; V: TRBV29-1
DNA: TGTGCCAGCAGTGTTAGGGACAGGGTATCTGGCTACACCTTC; CDR3: CASSVRDRVSGYTF; length: 14; J: TRBJ1-2; D: TRBD1; size: many; V: TRBV2
DNA: TGTGCCACCAGTGCCCGGACAGGTTCCTACGAGCAGTACTTC; CDR3: CATSARTGSYEQYF; length: 14; J: TRBJ2-7; D: TRBD1; size: .; V: TRBV24-1
DNA: TGTGCCAGCAGTTTGGGTTTCGTGAACACTGAAGCTTTCTTT; CDR3: CASSLGFVNTEAFF; length: 14; J: TRBJ1-1; D: .; size: many; V: TRBV6-5
DNA: TGTGCCAGCTTAGGGGCAGACTCTGGGGCCAACGTCCTGACTTTC; CDR3: CASLGADSGANVLTF; length: 15; J: TRBJ2-6; D: .; size: .; V: TRBV2
DNA: TGTGCCACCAGTCAAAAGGGCTCTAGGCAGTACTTC; CDR3: CATSQKGSRQYF; length: 12; J: TRBJ2-7; D: .; size: .; V: TRBV24-1
DNA: TGTGCCAGCAGCACCGGGACGTCCAGGACCCAGTACTTC; CDR3: CASSTGTSRTQYF; length: 13; J: TRBJ2-5; D: .; size: many; V: TRBV9
DNA: TGTGCCAGCCACAGGGGGCAGGAGACCCAGTACTTC; CDR3: CASHRGQETQYF; length: 12; J: TRBJ2-5; D: TRBD1; size: .; V: TRBV5-4
DNA: TGTGCCAGTAGTATAGTCTGGGTCAGGCGAAATCAGCCCCAGCATTTT; CDR3: CASSIVWVRRNQPQHF; length: 16; J: TRBJ1-5; D: .; size: few; V: TRBV19
DNA: TGTGCCAGCGATCCGATGGGCCAAGGTGAGCAGTTCTTC; CDR3: CASDPMGQGEQFF; length: 13; J: TRBJ2-1; D: .; size: .; V: TRBV19
DNA: TGCAGCGTTGAAGGTGGGCCGGAGACCCAGTACTTC; CDR3: CSVEGGPETQYF; length: 12; J: TRBJ2-5; D: .; size: few; V: TRBV29-1
DNA: TGTGCCAGTACCCGGGACAGCGTTTATGAGCCCCAGCATTTT; CDR3: CASTRDSVYEPQHF; length: 14; J: TRBJ1-5; D: TRBD1; size: few; V: TRBV19
DNA: TGTGCCAGCAGCTCCGGCGGGGGGCGCATCTATGGCTACACCTTC; CDR3: CASSSGGGRIYGYTF; length: 15; J: TRBJ1-2; D: .; size: .; V: TRBV7-8
DNA: TGCAGCGTTGACGGCGGGACAGGGTCCTACGAGCAGTACTTC; CDR3: CSVDGGTGSYEQYF; length: 14; J: TRBJ2-7; D: TRBD1; size: .; V: TRBV29-1
DNA: TGTGCCAGCAGTTTTTGGGGGGAGACTACCTACGAGCAGTACTTC; CDR3: CASSFWGETTYEQYF; length: 15; J: TRBJ2-7; D: .; size: few; V: TRBV12-3/TRBV12-4
DNA: TGTGCCAGCAGCCAAGGGACAGGGGAACGTTATGGCTACACCTTC; CDR3: CASSQGTGERYGYTF; length: 15; J: TRBJ1-2; D: TRBD1; size: many; V: TRBV7-3
DNA: TGTGCCAGCAGCCGTACTAGCGGGAGTGGGTATGAGCAGTTCTTC; CDR3: CASSRTSGSGYEQFF; length: 15; J: TRBJ2-1; D: TRBD2; size: .; V: TRBV7-2